This entry describes one T cell receptor (beta chain). Its antigen is not known. The data stem from a study of lymphopenia after photon versus proton radiotherapy. Findings of the study overall: Post-nadir diversity loss with photons came from oligoclonal expansion, particularly CD8+ Temra cells. Photon-treated patients lost naive T cells and TCR diversity; proton-treated stayed stable. Larger post-nadir TCR diversity loss correlated inversely with survival in deceased patients. Survival link was tested only in deceased patients; proton benefit remains a possibility.

V was clipped by 6 bases and J by 7 bases, with 16 bases between them. This CDR3 contains 14 residues. Per germline, CDR1 SNHLY and CDR2 FYNNEI. Here immunoSEQ multiplex PCR was the method, and the copy in TCRdb shows in-frame clones only, minus some. The sample consists of around 64,000 clones, 85% to 95% of them appearing once. The receptor's source is a woman aged 35 to 49 with cholangiocarcinoma. The chain recombines TRBV2 with TRBJ1-5, with a possible D match to TRBD1 (5 bases). This specimen consisted of peripheral blood, obtained from a patient treated with photon-based radiotherapy. In DNA, the CDR3 is TGTGCCAGCAGGCCGACAGAACCGAGACAGCCCCAGCATTTT. This translates into CASRPTEPRQPQHF.